This T cell receptor beta chain comes out of a study of T cells in narcolepsy. TCRdb keeps only in-frame clones here, not all; method: immunoSEQ multiplex PCR. The sample has around 28,000 clones, about four fifths seen once; the top ten hold over 0.9%. The CDR3 spans 17 residues. V lost 4 bases and J lost 1; bases outside the gene matches: 8. Looked up from germline, CDR1 is LNHDA and CDR2 is SQIVND (reference sequence). This clone was picked up one time. The TCR comes from a human donor with narcolepsy. Sequencing input: CD45RA- memory CD4+ T cells from PBMCs. This chain joins TRBV19 and TRBJ1-3, with 9 positions matching TRBD1. CDR3 protein: CASSRGTGKISGNTIYF. CDR3 coding DNA: TGTGCCAGTAGTAGGGGGACAGGGAAGATTTCTGGAAACACCATATATTTT. The full variable domain, rest sourced from reference TRBV19 and TRBJ1-3, is DGGITQSPKYLFRKEGQNVTLSCEQNLNHDAMYWYRQDPGQGLRLIYYSQIVNDFQKGDIAEGYSVSREKKESFPLTVTSAQKNPTAFYLCASSRGTGKISGNTIYFGEGSWLTVV.